The rows below give T cell receptor beta chains drawn from one sample of a study of human T cells and chemical hapten exposure. Via MiXCR, TCRdb re-called the RACE reads, giving one row per CDR3 protein. This sample carries 150,000 to 200,000 distinct CDR3 sequences, under 35% of them seen once, and the ten largest clones take less than 3.5%. Specimen: whole blood, collected in connection with sensitization to the hapten diphenylcyclopropenone (DPC). These receptors were taken from a woman aged 25 to 39 with alopecia areata. Some clones in this sample may be carry-over from other donors' samples. Each CDR3 is given with its conserved first and last residue. The D gene is left open where the match is weak. Clone size, where shown, is once, few, many, or a class for clones that have expanded.

TRBV7-2,TRBJ2-4,NA,NA,CASSSVGPPAKNIQYF,TGTGCCAGCAGCTCGGTAGGACCACCAGCCAAAAACATTCAGTACTTC
TRBV9,TRBJ2-5,NA,NA,CASSVGSQGLGETQYF,TGTGCCAGCAGCGTAGGATCTCAGGGCCTGGGGGAGACCCAGTACTTC
TRBV5-5,TRBJ1-2,many,NA,CASSLEVGQSNYGYTF,TGTGCCAGCAGCTTGGAGGTGGGGCAGAGTAACTATGGCTACACCTTC
TRBV28,TRBJ2-1,NA,NA,CASSLEGPLPRGQFF,TGTGCCAGCAGTTTAGAGGGACCGCTCCCCCGTGGGCAGTTCTTC
TRBV2,TRBJ1-1,NA,TRBD1,CASSEDRTGLNTEAFF,TGTGCCAGCAGTGAAGATCGGACAGGTTTGAACACTGAAGCTTTCTTT
TRBV5-1,TRBJ2-1,NA,TRBD2,CASSPTSGDINEQFF,TGCGCCAGCAGTCCGACTAGCGGAGACATCAATGAGCAGTTCTTC
TRBV20-1,TRBJ2-2,few,NA,CSARPRINTGELFF,TGCAGTGCTAGGCCCAGAATAAACACCGGGGAGCTGTTTTTT
TRBV20-1,TRBJ1-2,once,TRBD1,CSVLKLTGANYGYTF,TGCAGTGTCCTGAAACTGACAGGGGCTAACTATGGCTACACCTTC
TRBV29-1,TRBJ2-1,NA,NA,CSVDAGFSYNEQFF,TGCAGCGTTGATGCGGGGTTCTCCTACAATGAGCAGTTCTTC
TRBV7-7,TRBJ2-4,NA,NA,CASSLKRGGKNIQYF,TGTGCTAGCAGCCTTAAAAGGGGGGGTAAAAACATTCAGTACTTC
TRBV6-5,TRBJ1-1,NA,NA,CASSYHPMERSMNTEAFF,TGTGCCAGCAGTTATCACCCTATGGAGCGGTCGATGAACACTGAAGCTTTCTTT
TRBV6-1,TRBJ2-1,many,TRBD2,CASSGTSVGSYNEQFF,TGTGCCAGCAGTGGGACTAGCGTGGGGTCCTACAATGAGCAGTTCTTC
TRBV29-1,TRBJ2-7,NA,TRBD2,CSVRGSGLAGGPDEQYF,TGCAGCGTAAGGGGTAGCGGACTAGCGGGAGGGCCGGACGAGCAGTACTTC
TRBV28,TRBJ1-5,few,NA,CASSADSDQPQHF,TGTGCCAGCAGTGCGGACAGCGATCAGCCCCAGCATTTT
TRBV12-3/TRBV12-4,TRBJ2-3,NA,NA,CASNYQSLPGTDTQYF,TGTGCCAGCAACTACCAATCGTTGCCTGGCACAGATACGCAGTATTTT
TRBV28,TRBJ2-7,NA,TRBD1,CVATGTAYEQYF,TGTGTCGCCACCGGGACAGCCTACGAGCAGTACTTC
TRBV6-2/TRBV6-3,TRBJ1-6,NA,NA,CASSYVQDNSPLHF,TGTGCCAGCAGTTACGTACAGGATAATTCACCCCTCCACTTT
TRBV29-1,TRBJ1-4,few,NA,CSVRPGGGEKLFF,TGCAGCGTCAGGCCGGGAGGTGGTGAAAAACTGTTTTTT
TRBV6-5,TRBJ2-3,NA,TRBD1,CASTYRGADTQYF,TGTGCCAGCACCTACAGGGGTGCAGATACGCAGTATTTT
TRBV5-1,TRBJ2-5,few,NA,CASSLGLNEETQYF,TGCGCCAGCAGCTTAGGACTGAACGAAGAGACCCAGTACTTC
TRBV29-1,TRBJ2-1,few,TRBD2,CSVEGRLAVREQFF,TGCAGCGTTGAAGGTCGGCTAGCGGTGAGGGAGCAGTTCTTC
TRBV6-5,TRBJ1-2,NA,NA,CAVTGKMGGYTF,TGTGCCGTCACGGGGAAAATGGGTGGCTACACCTTC
TRBV6-1,TRBJ1-1,NA,TRBD1,CASSPRYLRTGSTEAFF,TGTGCCAGCAGTCCGCGATACCTACGGACAGGGAGCACTGAAGCTTTCTTT
TRBV10-3,TRBJ1-1,few,TRBD1,CAISDLDRGAFF,TGTGCCATCAGTGACCTGGACAGGGGAGCTTTCTTT
TRBV5-1,TRBJ1-1,NA,TRBD1,CASRLGQGPEAFF,TGCGCCAGCAGGCTAGGACAGGGACCTGAAGCTTTCTTT
TRBV4-3,TRBJ1-2,NA,TRBD1,CASSRDRGQDYGYTF,TGCGCCAGCAGTCGGGACAGGGGGCAGGACTATGGCTACACCTTC
TRBV6-2/TRBV6-3,TRBJ2-7,NA,NA,CASSLRDGTYEQYF,TGTGCCAGCAGTTTGCGGGACGGGACCTACGAGCAGTACTTC